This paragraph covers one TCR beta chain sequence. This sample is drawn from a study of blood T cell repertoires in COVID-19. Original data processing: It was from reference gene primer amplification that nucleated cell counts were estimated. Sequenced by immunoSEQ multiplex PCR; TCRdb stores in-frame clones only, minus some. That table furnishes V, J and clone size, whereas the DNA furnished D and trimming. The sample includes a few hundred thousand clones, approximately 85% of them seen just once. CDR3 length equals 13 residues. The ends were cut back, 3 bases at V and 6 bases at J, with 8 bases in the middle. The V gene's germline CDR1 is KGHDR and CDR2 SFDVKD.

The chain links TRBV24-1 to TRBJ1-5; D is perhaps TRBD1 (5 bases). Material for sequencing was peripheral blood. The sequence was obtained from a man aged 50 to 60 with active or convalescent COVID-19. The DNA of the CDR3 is TGTGCCACCAGTGATGGGGCGTTTCAGCCCCAGCATTTT. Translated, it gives CATSDGAFQPQHF.